The clone carrying this T cell receptor (beta chain) was counted between two and nine times. The V end lost 3 bases, the J end lost 6 bases, and 10 bases lay between the germline ends. The CDR3 spans 12 residues. The germline CDR1 and CDR2 sequences are SGHKS and YYEKEE (reference sequence). The data originate from a study of blood T cells in healthy people across ages. A second PCR of about 7 to 11 cycles used a sample-barcoded 5' primer and a J-beta primer mix. TCRdb re-analysed the 5' RACE reads in MiXCR, keeping a single row per CDR3 protein. There are fewer than 600,000 distinct CDR3 sequences in the sample; 25% to 35% occur only once, and 3.6% lies in the top ten. Separately, the same data were catalogued under a study of T cells of mothers and their children.

This rearrangement joins TRBV5-5 to TRBJ2-7; D is undetermined. The origin of this receptor is a boy aged 2 to 10 in good health. The sequencing sample was made of blood. The CDR3 DNA is TGTGCCAGCAGCTCCCTTGGGTCCGAGCAGTACTTC. Protein product: CASSSLGSEQYF.